These T cell receptor beta chains were read from a single sample in a study of T cell responses to AZD1222 COVID-19 vaccine. Using immunoSEQ multiplex PCR, the repertoire was profiled, and TCRdb retains in-frame clones only, with some absent. This sample has about 180,000 clones, with 85% to 95% found just once. The input for sequencing was peripheral blood, taken on day 0 of AZD1222 vaccination. The source is an adult in good health. Each CDR3 is given with its conserved first and last residue. D genes are given only for firm matches. Size values are once, few and many counts, or a class for expanded clones, and some rows have none.

j_gene: TRBJ2-5
v_gene: TRBV4-1
len: 15
abundance: NA
d_gene: NA
CDR3aa: CASSQEGQEGETQYF
CDR3nt: TGCGCCAGCAGCCAAGAGGGCCAAGAAGGGGAGACCCAGTACTTC

j_gene: TRBJ1-1
v_gene: TRBV12-3/TRBV12-4
len: 12
abundance: NA
d_gene: NA
CDR3aa: CASSLNQLEAFF
CDR3nt: TGTGCCAGCAGTTTGAACCAGCTTGAAGCTTTCTTT

j_gene: TRBJ2-2
v_gene: TRBV27
len: 16
abundance: NA
d_gene: TRBD2
CDR3aa: CASSLSLAGKAGELFF
CDR3nt: TGTGCCAGCAGTTTATCTCTAGCGGGGAAAGCCGGGGAGCTGTTTTTT

j_gene: TRBJ1-4
v_gene: TRBV5-1
len: 14
abundance: NA
d_gene: TRBD1
CDR3aa: CASSLGRGAEKLFF
CDR3nt: TGCGCCAGCAGCTTGGGCAGGGGGGCTGAAAAACTGTTTTTT

j_gene: TRBJ1-5
v_gene: TRBV5-4
len: 14
abundance: NA
d_gene: NA
CDR3aa: CASSLRGSNQPQHF
CDR3nt: TGTGCCAGCAGCTTGAGGGGGAGCAATCAGCCCCAGCATTTT

j_gene: TRBJ1-1
v_gene: TRBV2
len: 13
abundance: NA
d_gene: NA
CDR3aa: CASSEGTHTEAFF
CDR3nt: TGTGCCAGCAGTGAAGGGACACACACTGAAGCTTTCTTT

j_gene: TRBJ2-1
v_gene: TRBV5-1
len: 14
abundance: NA
d_gene: NA
CDR3aa: CASSLDTSYNEQFF
CDR3nt: TGCGCCAGCAGCTTGGACACATCATACAATGAGCAGTTCTTC

j_gene: TRBJ2-7
v_gene: TRBV11-2
len: 15
abundance: NA
d_gene: TRBD2
CDR3aa: CASSSSSGLAGVKYF
CDR3nt: TGTGCCAGCAGCTCCTCCTCGGGACTAGCGGGAGTAAAGTACTTC

j_gene: TRBJ1-5
v_gene: TRBV6-2/TRBV6-3
len: 14
abundance: NA
d_gene: NA
CDR3aa: CASSSPGEGQPQHF
CDR3nt: TGTGCCAGCAGTTCCCCAGGTGAAGGTCAGCCCCAGCATTTT

j_gene: TRBJ2-7
v_gene: TRBV27
len: 15
abundance: NA
d_gene: NA
CDR3aa: CASSSSPPVLYEQYF
CDR3nt: TGTGCCAGCAGTTCCTCGCCCCCAGTCCTCTACGAGCAGTACTTC

j_gene: TRBJ2-1
v_gene: TRBV18
len: 15
abundance: NA
d_gene: NA
CDR3aa: CASSPGNRSYNEQFF
CDR3nt: TGTGCCAGCTCACCAGGGAATAGGTCCTACAATGAGCAGTTCTTC

j_gene: TRBJ1-5
v_gene: TRBV20-1
len: 13
abundance: NA
d_gene: NA
CDR3aa: CSASVGVDQPQHF
CDR3nt: TGCAGTGCTAGTGTGGGGGTTGATCAGCCCCAGCATTTT

j_gene: TRBJ1-1
v_gene: TRBV5-1
len: 15
abundance: NA
d_gene: TRBD1
CDR3aa: CASSSTQGANTEAFF
CDR3nt: TGCGCCAGCAGCTCGACACAGGGGGCAAACACTGAAGCTTTCTTT

j_gene: TRBJ1-1
v_gene: TRBV4-1
len: 14
abundance: NA
d_gene: NA
CDR3aa: CASSQDQGGTEAFF
CDR3nt: TGCGCCAGCAGCCAAGATCAGGGCGGGACTGAAGCTTTCTTT

j_gene: TRBJ1-5
v_gene: TRBV7-8
len: 17
abundance: NA
d_gene: NA
CDR3aa: CASSLGGTAYSNQPQHF
CDR3nt: TGTGCCAGCAGCTTAGGGGGGACGGCGTATAGCAATCAGCCCCAGCATTTT

j_gene: TRBJ2-6
v_gene: TRBV6-1
len: 19
abundance: NA
d_gene: NA
CDR3aa: CASSEWRTKIGSGANVLTF
CDR3nt: TGTGCCAGCAGTGAATGGAGGACCAAGATAGGATCTGGGGCCAACGTCCTGACTTTC

j_gene: TRBJ2-2
v_gene: TRBV19
len: 15
abundance: once
d_gene: NA
CDR3aa: CASSIASPYTGELFF
CDR3nt: TGTGCCAGTAGTATCGCCTCGCCCTACACCGGGGAGCTGTTTTTT

j_gene: TRBJ2-5
v_gene: TRBV5-1
len: 14
abundance: NA
d_gene: NA
CDR3aa: CASSLQASQETQYF
CDR3nt: TGCGCCAGCAGCTTACAGGCGAGCCAAGAGACCCAGTACTTC

j_gene: TRBJ2-1
v_gene: TRBV4-1
len: 18
abundance: NA
d_gene: TRBD1
CDR3aa: CASSQDRNRGPSYNEQFF
CDR3nt: TGCGCCAGCAGCCAAGATCGAAACAGGGGGCCAAGCTACAATGAGCAGTTCTTC

j_gene: TRBJ1-1
v_gene: TRBV6-1
len: 14
abundance: NA
d_gene: NA
CDR3aa: CASSEMDQGTEAFF
CDR3nt: TGTGCCAGCAGTGAAATGGATCAGGGAACTGAAGCTTTCTTT

j_gene: TRBJ2-2
v_gene: TRBV2
len: 15
abundance: NA
d_gene: NA
CDR3aa: CASSVGTRSTGELFF
CDR3nt: TGTGCCAGCAGCGTCGGGACCCGGAGCACCGGGGAGCTGTTTTTT

j_gene: TRBJ2-2
v_gene: TRBV25-1
len: 13
abundance: NA
d_gene: NA
CDR3aa: CASSPGAYGELFF
CDR3nt: TGTGCCAGCAGTCCGGGGGCATACGGGGAGCTGTTTTTT

j_gene: TRBJ2-2
v_gene: TRBV10-3
len: 15
abundance: NA
d_gene: TRBD1
CDR3aa: CAISEGTVNTGELFF
CDR3nt: TGTGCCATCAGTGAGGGGACAGTTAACACCGGGGAGCTGTTTTTT

j_gene: TRBJ2-5
v_gene: TRBV18
len: 17
abundance: NA
d_gene: TRBD2
CDR3aa: CASSPRGAGAVSETQYF
CDR3nt: TGTGCCAGCTCACCAAGAGGAGCGGGAGCTGTATCAGAGACCCAGTACTTC

j_gene: TRBJ2-1
v_gene: TRBV6-4
len: 11
abundance: NA
d_gene: NA
CDR3aa: CARFPRRPTFF
CDR3nt: TGTGCCAGATTCCCGCGAAGACCCACGTTCTTC

j_gene: TRBJ1-1
v_gene: TRBV27
len: 14
abundance: NA
d_gene: TRBD1
CDR3aa: CASSPGQASTEAFF
CDR3nt: TGTGCCAGCAGTCCGGGACAGGCATCTACTGAAGCTTTCTTT

j_gene: TRBJ1-5
v_gene: TRBV18
len: 12
abundance: NA
d_gene: NA
CDR3aa: CASSRWGQPQHF
CDR3nt: TGTGCCAGCTCACGGTGGGGGCAGCCCCAGCATTTT

j_gene: TRBJ1-2
v_gene: TRBV5-5
len: 16
abundance: few
d_gene: TRBD1
CDR3aa: CASSLLGAGGADGYTF
CDR3nt: TGTGCCAGCAGCTTGTTGGGGGCAGGGGGCGCAGATGGCTACACCTTC

j_gene: TRBJ1-4
v_gene: TRBV7-9
len: 15
abundance: NA
d_gene: NA
CDR3aa: CASSLQTGGGEKLFF
CDR3nt: TGTGCCAGCAGCTTGCAGACAGGAGGCGGTGAAAAACTGTTTTTT

j_gene: TRBJ1-1
v_gene: TRBV5-4
len: 15
abundance: NA
d_gene: NA
CDR3aa: CASRPDWRGNTEAFF
CDR3nt: TGTGCCAGCAGACCTGACTGGCGGGGGAACACTGAAGCTTTCTTT

j_gene: TRBJ2-4
v_gene: TRBV5-1
len: 15
abundance: NA
d_gene: TRBD1
CDR3aa: CASSTGGKSKNIQYF
CDR3nt: TGCGCCAGCAGTACAGGGGGAAAATCCAAAAACATTCAGTACTTC

j_gene: TRBJ1-4
v_gene: TRBV4-1
len: 14
abundance: NA
d_gene: NA
CDR3aa: CASSPWQTNEKLFF
CDR3nt: TGCGCCAGCAGCCCCTGGCAAACTAATGAAAAACTGTTTTTT

j_gene: TRBJ2-7
v_gene: TRBV7-9
len: 16
abundance: NA
d_gene: NA
CDR3aa: CASSSPGSGKNYEQYF
CDR3nt: TGTGCCAGCAGCTCCCCTGGGAGCGGTAAAAACTACGAGCAGTACTTC

j_gene: TRBJ2-7
v_gene: TRBV23-1
len: 13
abundance: NA
d_gene: NA
CDR3aa: CASIPRGSYEQYF
CDR3nt: TGCGCCAGCATCCCAAGGGGTTCCTACGAGCAGTACTTC

j_gene: TRBJ1-6
v_gene: TRBV3-1/TRBV3-2
len: 14
abundance: once
d_gene: TRBD1
CDR3aa: CASSPGTEFTPLHF
CDR3nt: TGTGCCAGCAGCCCCGGGACAGAATTCACACCCCTCCACTTT

j_gene: TRBJ1-3
v_gene: TRBV12-5
len: 11
abundance: NA
d_gene: NA
CDR3aa: CASGLVNTIYF
CDR3nt: TGTGCTAGTGGTTTGGTAAACACCATATATTTT

j_gene: TRBJ2-7
v_gene: TRBV3-1/TRBV3-2
len: 18
abundance: NA
d_gene: NA
CDR3aa: CASSQDMGRTGRGYEQYF
CDR3nt: TGTGCCAGCAGCCAAGATATGGGTAGGACAGGGCGGGGGTACGAGCAGTACTTC

j_gene: TRBJ2-7
v_gene: TRBV12-3/TRBV12-4
len: 13
abundance: NA
d_gene: TRBD1
CDR3aa: CASSTGTGGEQYF
CDR3nt: TGTGCCAGCAGTACTGGGACAGGGGGCGAGCAGTACTTC

j_gene: TRBJ2-7
v_gene: TRBV5-1
len: 16
abundance: NA
d_gene: TRBD2
CDR3aa: CASSLGSGGNSYEQYF
CDR3nt: TGCGCCAGCAGCTTGGGTAGCGGGGGCAACTCCTACGAGCAGTACTTC

j_gene: TRBJ1-3
v_gene: TRBV7-2
len: 15
abundance: NA
d_gene: NA
CDR3aa: CASSLVGGSGNTIYF
CDR3nt: TGTGCCAGCAGCTTAGTGGGGGGCTCGGGAAACACCATATATTTT

j_gene: TRBJ1-2
v_gene: TRBV6-5
len: 14
abundance: NA
d_gene: NA
CDR3aa: CASSYTEANYGYTF
CDR3nt: TGTGCCAGCAGTTACACCGAAGCTAACTATGGCTACACCTTC

j_gene: TRBJ2-1
v_gene: TRBV15
len: 18
abundance: NA
d_gene: TRBD2
CDR3aa: CATSRILAGGRGHNEQFF
CDR3nt: TGTGCCACCAGCAGAATACTAGCGGGAGGGAGGGGGCACAATGAGCAGTTCTTC

j_gene: TRBJ1-1
v_gene: TRBV5-1
len: 14
abundance: NA
d_gene: NA
CDR3aa: CASSLEPLGTEAFF
CDR3nt: TGCGCCAGCAGCTTGGAACCTCTCGGGACTGAAGCTTTCTTT

j_gene: TRBJ2-5
v_gene: TRBV3-1/TRBV3-2
len: 14
abundance: NA
d_gene: TRBD1
CDR3aa: CASSLTGGTETQYF
CDR3nt: TGTGCCAGCAGCCTAACAGGGGGCACGGAGACCCAGTACTTC

j_gene: TRBJ1-1
v_gene: TRBV12-3/TRBV12-4
len: 13
abundance: once
d_gene: TRBD1
CDR3aa: CASGLDRGTEAFF
CDR3nt: TGTGCCAGCGGCTTGGACAGGGGCACTGAAGCTTTCTTT